Listed here are 6 T cell receptor beta chains from one sample, sequenced in a study of blood T cells in healthy people across ages. The use of a sample-barcoded 5' primer and a J-beta primer mix characterized a second PCR of roughly 6 to 11 cycles. TCRdb re-derived calls from the 5' RACE reads in MiXCR, one entry per CDR3 protein. The sample consists of about 1.6 million distinct CDR3 sequences, roughly 30% of them appearing once. Sequenced input: blood. These receptors all come from a woman aged 30 to 39 in good health.

The chain links TRBV5-5 to TRBJ2-7, with 7 positions matching TRBD1. In germline, CDR1 is SGHKS, CDR2 YYEKEE (reference sequence). The J segment lost 6 bases and the V segment lost 0 bases, leaving 12 bases of the junction unmatched. The CDR3 totals 16 residues. CDR3 DNA sequence: TGTGCCAGCAGCTTGGCCGTAGAGGGGGCCCCTTCCGAGCAGTACTTC. This sequence encodes CASSLAVEGAPSEQYF.

The chain combines TRBV9 with TRBJ1-4, with no clear D. This CDR3 has 13 amino acids. Per the germline V gene, CDR1 is SGDLS and CDR2 is YYNGEE. Deletions cut 4 bases from V and 7 bases from J, with 11 bases between. The CDR3 region has the DNA TGTGCCAGCAGCCCCGAGTCCCGTGAAAAACTGTTTTTT. Translation gives CASSPESREKLFF.

The rearrangement links TRBV10-2 to TRBJ2-7; 10 bases fit TRBD2. The CDR3 contains 14 residues. The trim removed 4 bases at V and 7 bases at J, leaving 7 bases unmatched. Per the germline V gene, CDR1 is WSHSY and CDR2 is SAAADI. DNA for the CDR3: TGCGCCAGCAGTGTAAAAGCGGGAGGGGGGGAGCAGTACTTC. Encoded protein: CASSVKAGGGEQYF.

V is TRBV15 and J is TRBJ2-3; 7 nucleotides line up with TRBD2. The germline V gene has CDR1 LNHNV and CDR2 YYDKDF (reference sequence). The CDR3 runs to 19 residues. With V trimmed by 0 bases and J by 2 bases, 14 bases remained unmatched. The CDR3 reads CATSRDPRVGGHVTDTQYF. CDR3 in DNA: TGTGCCACCAGCAGAGATCCTCGGGTGGGAGGGCATGTCACAGATACGCAGTATTTT.

The gene calls are TRBV7-2 and TRBJ2-5, with a tentative D call TRBD1 (7 bases). V dropped 1 base and J dropped 2 bases, with 11 bases sitting between them. The CDR3 sequence is 15 residues long. Germline CDR1 and CDR2: SGHTA and FQGNSA. CDR3 in DNA: TGTGCCAGCAGCTTAGTCGGGGGACAGCAAGAGACCCAGTACTTC. This encodes CASSLVGGQQETQYF.

The chain combines TRBV5-1 with TRBJ2-5; D is undetermined. This CDR3 spans 14 amino acids. Germline CDR1 and CDR2: SGHRS and YFSETQ. V was trimmed by 4 bases and J by 0 bases, leaving 10 bases between them. The CDR3 DNA reads as TGCGCCAGCAGCCAATTCGGTAACCAAGAGACCCAGTACTTC. This sequence encodes CASSQFGNQETQYF.